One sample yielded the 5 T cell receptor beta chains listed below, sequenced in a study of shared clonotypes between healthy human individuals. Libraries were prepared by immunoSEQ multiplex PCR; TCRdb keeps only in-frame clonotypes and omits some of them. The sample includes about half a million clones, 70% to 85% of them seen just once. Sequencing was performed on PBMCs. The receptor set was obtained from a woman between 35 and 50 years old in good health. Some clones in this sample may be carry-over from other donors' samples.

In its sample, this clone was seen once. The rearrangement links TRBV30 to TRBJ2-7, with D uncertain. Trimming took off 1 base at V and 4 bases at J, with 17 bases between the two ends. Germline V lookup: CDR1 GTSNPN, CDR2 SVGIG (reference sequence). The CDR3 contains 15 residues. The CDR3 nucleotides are TGTGCCTGGAGTGCCCGCGGAACAAGACCTTACGAGCAGTACTTC. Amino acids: CAWSARGTRPYEQYF.

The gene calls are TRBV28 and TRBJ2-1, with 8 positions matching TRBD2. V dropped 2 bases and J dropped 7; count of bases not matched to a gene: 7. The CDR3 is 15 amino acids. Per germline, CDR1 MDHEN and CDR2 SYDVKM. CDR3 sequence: CASSLTAGVPNEQFF. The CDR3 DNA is TGTGCCAGCAGTTTAACAGCGGGAGTACCTAATGAGCAGTTCTTC.

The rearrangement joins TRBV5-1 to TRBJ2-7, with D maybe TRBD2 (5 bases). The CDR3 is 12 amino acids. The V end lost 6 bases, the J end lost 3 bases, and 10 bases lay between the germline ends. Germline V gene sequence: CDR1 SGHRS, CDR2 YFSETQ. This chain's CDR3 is CASTPDFYEQYF. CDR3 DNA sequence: TGCGCCAGCACACCGGACTTCTACGAGCAGTACTTC.

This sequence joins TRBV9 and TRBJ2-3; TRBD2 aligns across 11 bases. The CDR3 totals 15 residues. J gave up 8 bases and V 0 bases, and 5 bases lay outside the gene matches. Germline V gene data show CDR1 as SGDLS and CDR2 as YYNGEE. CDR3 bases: TGTGCCAGCAGCGTAGGTGGGCTAGCGGGAGGTACGCAGTATTTT. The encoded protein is CASSVGGLAGGTQYF. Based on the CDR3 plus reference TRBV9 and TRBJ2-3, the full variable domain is DSGVTQTPKHLITATGQRVTLRCSPRSGDLSVYWYQQSLDQGLQFLIQYYNGEERAKGNILERFSAQQFPDLHSELNLSSLELGDSALYFCASSVGGLAGGTQYFGPGTRLTVL.

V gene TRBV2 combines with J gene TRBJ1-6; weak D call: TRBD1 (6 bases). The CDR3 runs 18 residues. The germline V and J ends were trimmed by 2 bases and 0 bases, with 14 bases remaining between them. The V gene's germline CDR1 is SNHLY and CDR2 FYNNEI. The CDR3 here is CASSERGHGSSYNSPLHF. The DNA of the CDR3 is TGTGCCAGCAGTGAAAGGGGACACGGGAGCTCCTATAATTCACCCCTCCACTTT.